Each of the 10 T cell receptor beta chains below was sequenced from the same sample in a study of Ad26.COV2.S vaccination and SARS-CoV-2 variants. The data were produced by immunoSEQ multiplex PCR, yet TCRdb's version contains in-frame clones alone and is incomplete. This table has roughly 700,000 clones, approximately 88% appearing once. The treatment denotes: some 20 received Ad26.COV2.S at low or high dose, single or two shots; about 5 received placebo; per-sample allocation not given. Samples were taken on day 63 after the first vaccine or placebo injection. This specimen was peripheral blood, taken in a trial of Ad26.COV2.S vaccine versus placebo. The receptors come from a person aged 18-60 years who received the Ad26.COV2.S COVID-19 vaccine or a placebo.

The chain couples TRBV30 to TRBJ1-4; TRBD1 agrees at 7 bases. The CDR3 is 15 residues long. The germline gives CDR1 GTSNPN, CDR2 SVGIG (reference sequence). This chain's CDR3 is CLGRARDRVDEKLFF. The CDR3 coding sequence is TGTCTTGGGAGGGCCCGCGACAGGGTGGATGAAAAACTGTTTTTT.

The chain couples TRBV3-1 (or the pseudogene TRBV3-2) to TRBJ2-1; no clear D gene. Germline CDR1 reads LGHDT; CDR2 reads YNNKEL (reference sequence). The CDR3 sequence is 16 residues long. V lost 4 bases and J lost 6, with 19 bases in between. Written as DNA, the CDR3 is TGTGCCAGCAGCCTCCCCCCGGAAGGCGGCCCCAATGAGCAGTTCTTC. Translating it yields CASSLPPEGGPNEQFF.

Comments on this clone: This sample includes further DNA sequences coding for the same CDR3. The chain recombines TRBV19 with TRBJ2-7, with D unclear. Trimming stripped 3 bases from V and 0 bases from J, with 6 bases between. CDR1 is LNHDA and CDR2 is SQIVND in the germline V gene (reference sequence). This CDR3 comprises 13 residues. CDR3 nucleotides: TGTGCCAGTAGTATTAGCAGCTCCTACGAGCAGTACTTC. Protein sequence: CASSISSSYEQYF.

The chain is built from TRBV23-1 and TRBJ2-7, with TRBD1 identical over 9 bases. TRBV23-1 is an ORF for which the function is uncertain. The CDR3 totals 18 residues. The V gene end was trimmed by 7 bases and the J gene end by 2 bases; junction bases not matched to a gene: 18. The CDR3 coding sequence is TGCGCCAGCAAGGCGGTAGATTGTGGGGACAGGGAGACCTACGAGCAGTACTTC. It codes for CASKAVDCGDRETYEQYF.

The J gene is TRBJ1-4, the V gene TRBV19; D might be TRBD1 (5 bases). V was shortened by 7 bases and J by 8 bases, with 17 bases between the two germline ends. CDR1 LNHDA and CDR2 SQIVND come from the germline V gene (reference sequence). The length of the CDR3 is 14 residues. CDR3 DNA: TGTGCCAGTACTTCCGGGACCCACCCAGAAAAACTGTTTTTT. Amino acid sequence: CASTSGTHPEKLFF.

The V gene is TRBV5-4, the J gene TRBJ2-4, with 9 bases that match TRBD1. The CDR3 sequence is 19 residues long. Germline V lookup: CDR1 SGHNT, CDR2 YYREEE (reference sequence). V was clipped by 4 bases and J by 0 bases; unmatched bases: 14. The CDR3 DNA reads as TGTGCCAGCAGCCCTTGGGGACCGGGACAGGGTCTAGCCAAAAACATTCAGTACTTC. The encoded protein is CASSPWGPGQGLAKNIQYF.

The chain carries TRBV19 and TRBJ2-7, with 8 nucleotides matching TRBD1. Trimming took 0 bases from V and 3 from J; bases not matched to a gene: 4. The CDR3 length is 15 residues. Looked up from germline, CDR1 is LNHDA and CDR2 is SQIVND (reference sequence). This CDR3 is CASSIDLQGVYEQYF. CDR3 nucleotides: TGTGCCAGTAGTATAGATCTACAGGGGGTCTACGAGCAGTACTTC.

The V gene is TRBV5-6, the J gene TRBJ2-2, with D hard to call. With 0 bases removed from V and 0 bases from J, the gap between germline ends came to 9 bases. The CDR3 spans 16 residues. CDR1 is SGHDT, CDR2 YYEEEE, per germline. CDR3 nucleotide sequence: TGTGCCAGCAGCTTGGTTGGGGTTTCGAACACCGGGGAGCTGTTTTTT. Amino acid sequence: CASSLVGVSNTGELFF.

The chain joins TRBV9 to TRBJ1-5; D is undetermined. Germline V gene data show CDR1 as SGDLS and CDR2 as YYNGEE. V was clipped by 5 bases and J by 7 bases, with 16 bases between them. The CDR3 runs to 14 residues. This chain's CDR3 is CASSRGTAAQPQHF. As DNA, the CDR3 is TGTGCCAGCAGTCGAGGAACCGCGGCCCAGCCCCAGCATTTT.

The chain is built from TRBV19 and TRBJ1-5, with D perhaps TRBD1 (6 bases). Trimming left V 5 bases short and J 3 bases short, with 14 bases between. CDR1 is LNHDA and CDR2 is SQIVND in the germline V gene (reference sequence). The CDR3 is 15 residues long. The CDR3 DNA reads TGTGCCAGTAGTTCAAGGGGGATTTCCAATCAGCCCCAGCATTTT. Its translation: CASSSRGISNQPQHF.